This is a list of T cell receptor beta chains from one sample in a study of high-grade serous ovarian cancer treatment subgroups. Measured with immunoSEQ multiplex PCR; TCRdb has only the in-frame clones, and not every one. The sample lists around 15,000 clones, about nine tenths occurring once. The specimen sequenced was tumor tissue. The receptors were gathered from a human donor with high-grade serous ovarian cancer. Each CDR3 is given with its conserved first and last residue.

v_call | cdr3_aa
TRBV7-9 | CATDRGRGNSPLHF
TRBV30 | CAWSVGTSGGAEDTQYF
TRBV6-5 | CASSYSTTGVSYEQYF
TRBV5-6 | CASSLLAGVYEQYF
TRBV5-1 | CASSLGGLDHNNEQFF
TRBV5-4 | CASSPREEDTQYF
TRBV5-7 | CASSLDRGGTDTQYF
TRBV18 | CASSRGQGAPYEQYF
TRBV7-3 | CASSQAGGGPNTGELFF
TRBV30 | CAWSLRRIGAGAKNGELFF
TRBV5-4 | CASSLTGGTQYF
TRBV6-5 | CASSRGQPSYEQYF
TRBV7-3 | CASSLSSVIASPFPDTQYF
TRBV27 | CASSPLRVRGAKNIQYF
TRBV18 | CASSPPGERGNQPQHF
TRBV19 | CASSEESGETQYF
TRBV19 | CASSIAGSFSYGYTF
TRBV5-1 | CASSGGQGASPLHF
TRBV9 | CASSVEGLAGVYEQYF
TRBV19 | CASSMRLAGETGTQYF
TRBV7-2 | CASSYIGTSGELFF
TRBV7-9 | CASSYRTVYEQYF
TRBV5-4 | CASSSGTSGPDTQYF
TRBV7-2 | CASSGYSAGDEAFF
TRBV6-6 | CASSYGGGSYEQYF
TRBV4-1 | CASSQASGYNEQFF
TRBV4-2 | CASSQGITGAYEQYF
TRBV11-2 | CASSARGTGASYEQYF
TRBV25-1 | CASSPRGLGSYNSPLHF
TRBV4-3 | CASSPDSNLDNQPQHF
TRBV6-5 | CASSYSGGLAKNIQYF
TRBV9 | CASSPGIATIQYF
TRBV28 | CASSLWVGREFNEQFF
TRBV5-6 | CASTAGTGRSYEQYF
TRBV11-3 | CASSPGLQPTDTQYF
TRBV4-1 | CASSQDELAGGDTQYF
TRBV9 | CASSVMSSGGRTGELFF
TRBV5-5 | CASSLNDRNEQFF
TRBV19 | CASSIRQDPYSNQPQHF
TRBV7-2 | CASSHGLAGGGNTQYF
TRBV5-8 | CASSLIQVQPQHF
TRBV6-5 | CASSYSATGVSYEQYF
TRBV18 | CASSPPWSSYEQYF
TRBV15 | CATSRGTGLGHYEQYF
TRBV10-3 | CAISVEYATNEKLFF
TRBV7-9 | CASSPMGQPQHF
TRBV7-3 | CASSLKGGSGANVLTF
TRBV2 | CASSLELNNEQFF
TRBV15 | CATSTGQGAMNTEAFF
TRBV6-5 | CASSRQAHYEQYF
TRBV4-1 | CASSQEGGGASNTGELFF
TRBV5-6 | CASSLDRDQPQHF
TRBV19 | CASGDGGTGTTIYF
TRBV28 | CASSLNRINYGYTF
TRBV4-3 | CASSQEPAGTGGWGTQYF
TRBV4-2 | CASSQTGLHEQYF
TRBV7-9 | CASSLEAGRFVRELFF
TRBV9 | CASSPTGDNSPLHF